This record covers a single T cell receptor (beta chain). The junction departs from germline at one end; a sequencing error may be responsible. The record originates from a study of blood T cells in healthy people across ages. A second PCR of roughly 7 to 11 cycles used a sample-barcoded 5' primer and a J-beta primer mix. TCRdb processed the 5' RACE reads anew with MiXCR; each CDR3 protein has one entry. The table shows 2 million or so distinct CDR3 sequences, with about 49% occurring only once. This CDR3 comprises 13 residues. The rearrangement joins TRBV12-3 or TRBV12-4 to TRBJ2-7; 7 nucleotides agree with TRBD1. The sequence was collected from a woman in her forties in good health. The sequencing sample was made of blood. The CDR3 DNA reads TGCGCCAGCAGCTTTGGGACAGAGTACGAGCAGTACTTC. Protein sequence: CASSFGTEYEQYF.